Shown below are 4 T cell receptor beta chains from a single sample sequenced in a study of T cells in Graves' hyperthyroidism and ophthalmopathy. TCR beta CDR3 regions were amplified from RNA. The HTBI set primed first-round TCR CDR3 RT-PCR. TCRdb ran MiXCR on the multiplex PCR reads and lists one entry per CDR3 protein. This sample has 480,000 or so distinct CDR3 sequences, with roughly 45% found just once. Source material: peripheral blood or thyroid tissue (not recorded which). The receptors derive from an adult woman with Graves' disease, either hyperthyroidism or ophthalmopathy (not recorded which).

The CDR3 sequence is CATSDPRTGGGYGYTF. CDR3 bases: TGTGCCACCAGTGACCCTCGGACAGGGGGAGGCTATGGCTACACCTTC. The rearrangement joins TRBV24-1 to TRBJ1-2, with 10 bases that match TRBD1. V lost 4 bases and J lost 4; bases outside the gene matches: 8. The CDR3 spans 16 residues. Per the germline V gene, CDR1 is KGHDR and CDR2 is SFDVKD.

Many counts were recorded for this clonotype. This sequence joins TRBV5-1 and TRBJ2-7, with 11 bases identical to TRBD2. Germline V CDR1 and CDR2: SGHRS, YFSETQ. The length of the CDR3 is 17 residues. Trimming cost V 4 bases and J 12 bases; bases outside gene matches: 21. The CDR3: CASSLIEVAGGPVTRYF. The CDR3 DNA reads TGCGCCAGCAGCCTTATAGAGGTAGCGGGAGGGCCTGTCACGAGGTACTTC. The full variable domain, its missing parts supplied by reference TRBV5-1 and TRBJ2-7, is KAGVTQTPRYLIKTRGQQVTLSCSPISGHRSVSWYQQTPGQGLQFLFEYFSETQRNKGNFPGRFSGRQFSNSRSEMNVSTLELGDSALYLCASSLIEVAGGPVTRYFGPGTRLTVT.

The chain recombines TRBV4-3 with TRBJ2-7, with a possible D match to TRBD2 (5 bases). Trimming shortened V by 0 bases and J by 2 bases, and 14 bases separated the two germline ends. CDR3 size: 16 residues. Germline V gene lookup returns CDR1 LGHNA and CDR2 YSLEER. This chain's CDR3 is CASSQDRRTGTYEQYF. Written as DNA, the CDR3 is TGCGCCAGCAGCCAAGATCGCAGGACGGGGACCTACGAGCAGTACTTC.

This clonotype was counted once. V and J are TRBV7-8 and TRBJ2-1; no reliable D call. This CDR3 spans 11 amino acids. Looked up from germline, CDR1 is SGHVS and CDR2 is FQNEAQ. Trimming removed 4 bases at V and 9 bases at J, with 7 bases between. The CDR3 bases are TGTGCCAGCAGCTCGTACCGTGAGCAGTTCTTC. This codes for CASSSYREQFF.